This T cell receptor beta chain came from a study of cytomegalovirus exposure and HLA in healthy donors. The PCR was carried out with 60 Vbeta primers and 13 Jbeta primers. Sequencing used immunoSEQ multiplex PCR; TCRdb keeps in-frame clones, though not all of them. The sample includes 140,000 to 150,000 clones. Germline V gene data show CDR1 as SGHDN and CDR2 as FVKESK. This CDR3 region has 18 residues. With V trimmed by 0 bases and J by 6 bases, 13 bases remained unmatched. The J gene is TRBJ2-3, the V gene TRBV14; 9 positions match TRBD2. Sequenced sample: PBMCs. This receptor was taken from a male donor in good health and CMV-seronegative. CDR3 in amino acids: CASSQERRREGQFDTQYF. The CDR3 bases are TGTGCCAGCAGCCAAGAACGTCGGCGGGAGGGCCAATTCGATACGCAGTATTTT. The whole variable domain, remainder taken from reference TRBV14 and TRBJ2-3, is EAGVTQFPSHSVIEKGQTVTLRCDPISGHDNLYWYRRVMGKEIKFLLHFVKESKQDESGMPNNRFLAERTGGTYSTLKVQPAELEDSGVYFCASSQERRREGQFDTQYFGPGTRLTVL.